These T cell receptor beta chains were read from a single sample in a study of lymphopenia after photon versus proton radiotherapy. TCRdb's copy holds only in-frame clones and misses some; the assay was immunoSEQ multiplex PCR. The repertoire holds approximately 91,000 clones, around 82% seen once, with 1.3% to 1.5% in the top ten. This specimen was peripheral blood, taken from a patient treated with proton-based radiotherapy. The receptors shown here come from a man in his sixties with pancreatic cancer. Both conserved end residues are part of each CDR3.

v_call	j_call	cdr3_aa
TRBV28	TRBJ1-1	CASNRDSSGTEAFF
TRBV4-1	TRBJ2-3	CASSQPKLAFSTDTQYF
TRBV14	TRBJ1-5	CASSQESWLRQGERDSNQPQHF
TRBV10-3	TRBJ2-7	CASSDYEQYF
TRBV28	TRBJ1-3	CASSSKTGGVSGNTIYF
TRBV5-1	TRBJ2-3	CASSLVRSSSTDTQYF
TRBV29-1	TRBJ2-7	CSVGGTGSYEQYF
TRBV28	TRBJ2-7	CASRDRGQGASEQYF
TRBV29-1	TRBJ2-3	CSVGTSGSTDTQYF
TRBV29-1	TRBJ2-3	CSVDVAPSSTDTQYF
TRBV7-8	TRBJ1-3	CASSLDRSSSGNTIYF
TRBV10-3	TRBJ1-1	CAISSGNTEAFF
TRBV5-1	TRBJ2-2	CASSLAGDTGELFF
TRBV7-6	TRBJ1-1	CASSLAQLNTEAFF
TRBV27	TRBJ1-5	CASRGPNQPQHF
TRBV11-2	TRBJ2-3	CASSLYSGRALSTDTQYF
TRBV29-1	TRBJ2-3	CSVDIVGGDTQYF
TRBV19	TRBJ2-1	CASSARDRGMANNEQFF
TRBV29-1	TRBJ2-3	CSVEAGAGDTQYF
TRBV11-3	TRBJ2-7	CASTFGSLYEQYF
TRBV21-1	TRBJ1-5	CASRDRAPCQPQHF
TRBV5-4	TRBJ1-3	CASSSDSGNTIYF
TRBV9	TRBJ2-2	CASREGYRGSTGELFF
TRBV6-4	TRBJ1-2	CASSETGRGGSSYGYTF
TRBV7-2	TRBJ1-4	CASSSTGATNEKLFF
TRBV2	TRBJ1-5	CASSRPGQGEQPQHF
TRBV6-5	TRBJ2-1	CASTKTGGVYNEQFF
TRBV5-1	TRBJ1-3	CASSSGGSGNTIYF
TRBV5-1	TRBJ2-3	CASSSGHGAGTGGTDTQYF
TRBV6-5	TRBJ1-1	CASRTGTASYF
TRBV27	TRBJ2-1	CASSFQRMSSYNEQFF
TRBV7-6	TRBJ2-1	CASSFTRGHEQFF
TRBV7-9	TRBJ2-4	CASSLSGQNIQYF
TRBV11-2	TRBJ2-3	CASSLVELNTQYF
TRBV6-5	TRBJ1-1	CASSYISGGRVTEAFF
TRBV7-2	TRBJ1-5	CASSWDRAGQPQHF